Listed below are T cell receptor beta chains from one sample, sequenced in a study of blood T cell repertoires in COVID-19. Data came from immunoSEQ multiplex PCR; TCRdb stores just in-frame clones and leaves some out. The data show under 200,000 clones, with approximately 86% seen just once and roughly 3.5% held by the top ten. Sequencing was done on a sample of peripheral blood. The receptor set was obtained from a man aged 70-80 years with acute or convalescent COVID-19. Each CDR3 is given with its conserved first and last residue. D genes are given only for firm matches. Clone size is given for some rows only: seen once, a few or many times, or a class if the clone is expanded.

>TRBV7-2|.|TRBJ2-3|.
TGTGCCAGCAGCCCCCGACAGGTCACAGATACGCAGTATTTT
CASSPRQVTDTQYF
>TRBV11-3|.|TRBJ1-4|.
TGTGCCAGCAGCGTACGGGAGGCAACTAATGAAAAACTGTTTTTT
CASSVREATNEKLFF
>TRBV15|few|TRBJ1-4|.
TGTGCCTGCCAGGGTGGGGATAATGAAAAACTGTTTTTT
CACQGGDNEKLFF
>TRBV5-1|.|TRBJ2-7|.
TGCGCCAGCAGCTTAGGGCCGTTGTCAGGGGAATACGAGCAGTACTTC
CASSLGPLSGEYEQYF
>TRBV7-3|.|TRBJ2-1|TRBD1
TGTGCCAGCAGCTTAACGTTTGGGACAGCCTACAATGAGCAGTTCTTC
CASSLTFGTAYNEQFF
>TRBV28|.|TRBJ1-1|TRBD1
TGTGCCAGCAGCTTTGCCGGGACAGCGATGAACACTGAAGCTTTCTTT
CASSFAGTAMNTEAFF
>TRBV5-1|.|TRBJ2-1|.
TGCGCCAGCAGCTTGGGACAGCTTTTCGATGAGCAGTTCTTC
CASSLGQLFDEQFF
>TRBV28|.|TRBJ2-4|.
TGTGCCAGCAGTTCAGGGGCGACGGAGGACAAAAACATTCAGTACTTC
CASSSGATEDKNIQYF
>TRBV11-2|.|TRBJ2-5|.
TGTGCCAGCAGCAGGGGGTACCAAGAGACCCAGTACTTC
CASSRGYQETQYF
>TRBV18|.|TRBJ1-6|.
TGTGCCAGCTCACTAACAGGGTATAATTCACCCCTCCACTTT
CASSLTGYNSPLHF
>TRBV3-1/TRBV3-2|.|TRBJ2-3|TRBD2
TGTGCCAGCAGCTCCCGAGCGGGGGGGAGGACAGATACGCAGTATTTT
CASSSRAGGRTDTQYF
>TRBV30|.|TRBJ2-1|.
TGTGCCTGGAACGTAGGTAGCGCCAGCTCCTACAATGAGCAGTTCTTC
CAWNVGSASSYNEQFF
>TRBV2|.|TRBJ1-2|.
TGTGCCAGCAGTGAAACTTTTGTAGATGGCTACACCTTC
CASSETFVDGYTF
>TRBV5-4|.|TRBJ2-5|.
TGTGCCAGCAGCCCCCGCAGGGGTTCTTTACAAGAGACCCAGTACTTC
CASSPRRGSLQETQYF
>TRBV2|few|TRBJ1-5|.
TGTGCCAGCAGTGGCAATCTAGGAGGACAGCCCCAGCATTTT
CASSGNLGGQPQHF
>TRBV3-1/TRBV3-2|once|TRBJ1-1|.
TGTGCCAGCAGCTCGCAGGGAGGCACTGAAGCTTTCTTT
CASSSQGGTEAFF
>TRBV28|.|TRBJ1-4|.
TGTGCCAGCAGTTCCGCTGGAGCAACTAATGAAAAACTGTTTTTT
CASSSAGATNEKLFF
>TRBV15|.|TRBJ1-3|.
TGTGCCACCAGCAGAGATCGAGGGAACGTAAACACCATATATTTT
CATSRDRGNVNTIYF
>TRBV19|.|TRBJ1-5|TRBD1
TGTGCCAGTACCCTGGACAGGGGGAGCAATCAGCCCCAGCATTTT
CASTLDRGSNQPQHF
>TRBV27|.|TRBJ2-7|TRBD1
TGTGCCAGCAGTTTATCAAGGACAGGTTCCTACGAGCAGTACTTC
CASSLSRTGSYEQYF
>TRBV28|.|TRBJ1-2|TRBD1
TGTGCCAGCAGTCCTGGACAGGATTATGGCTACACCTTC
CASSPGQDYGYTF
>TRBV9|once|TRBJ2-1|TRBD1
TGTGCCAGCAGCATCCTGGGACAGTCCTACAATGAGCAGTTCTTC
CASSILGQSYNEQFF